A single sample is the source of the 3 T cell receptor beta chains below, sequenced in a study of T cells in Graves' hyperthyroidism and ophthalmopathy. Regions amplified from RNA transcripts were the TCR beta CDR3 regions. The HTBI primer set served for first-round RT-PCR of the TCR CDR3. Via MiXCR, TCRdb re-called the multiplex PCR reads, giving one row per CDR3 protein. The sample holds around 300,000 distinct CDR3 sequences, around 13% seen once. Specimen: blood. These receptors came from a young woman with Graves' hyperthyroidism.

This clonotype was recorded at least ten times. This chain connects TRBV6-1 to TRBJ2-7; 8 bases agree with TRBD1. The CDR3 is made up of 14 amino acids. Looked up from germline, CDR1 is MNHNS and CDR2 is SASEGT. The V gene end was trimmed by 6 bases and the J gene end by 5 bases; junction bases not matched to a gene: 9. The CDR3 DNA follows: TGTGCCAGCAGCGGACAGGGAGGTATCCACGAGCAGTACTTC. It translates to CASSGQGGIHEQYF.

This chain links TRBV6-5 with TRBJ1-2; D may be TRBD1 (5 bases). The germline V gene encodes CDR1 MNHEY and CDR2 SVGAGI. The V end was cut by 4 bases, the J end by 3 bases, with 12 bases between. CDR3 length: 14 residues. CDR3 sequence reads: CASSLSRGDYGYTF. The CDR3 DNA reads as TGTGCCAGCAGTTTGTCTAGGGGCGACTATGGCTACACCTTC.

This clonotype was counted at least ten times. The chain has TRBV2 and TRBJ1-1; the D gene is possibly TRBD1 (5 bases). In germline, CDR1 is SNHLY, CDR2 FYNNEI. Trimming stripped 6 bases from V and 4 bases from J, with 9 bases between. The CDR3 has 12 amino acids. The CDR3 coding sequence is TGTGCCAGCAGAGGTGGGGGCACTGAAGCTTTCTTT. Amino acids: CASRGGGTEAFF.